This T cell receptor (beta chain) was sequenced for a study of control samples from healthy donors and cancer patients. TCRdb's copy holds only in-frame clones and misses some; the assay was immunoSEQ multiplex PCR. The top ten clones hold under 20% of a sample with some 67,000 clones, roughly 89% of them seen once. The CDR3 runs to 14 residues. Germline CDR1 is SGHAT and CDR2 is FQNNGV. Between the trimmed V and J ends, which lost 3 bases and 4 bases, there was a span of 12 bases. This chain connects TRBV11-2 to TRBJ2-5; tentative D call: TRBD1 (5 bases). Specimen: PBMCs. The sequence derives from a man between 60 and 70 years old with lung cancer. The CDR3 protein is CASSLSAQGETQYF. In DNA form, the CDR3 reads TGTGCCAGCAGCTTGTCAGCCCAGGGAGAGACCCAGTACTTC. Variable domain in full (rest from reference TRBV11-2 and TRBJ2-5): EAGVAQSPRYKIIEKRQSVAFWCNPISGHATLYWYQQILGQGPKLLIQFQNNGVVDDSQLPKDRFSAERLKGVDSTLKIQPAKLEDSAVYLCASSLSAQGETQYFGPGTRLLVL.